These T cell receptor beta chains were read from a single sample in a study of T-cell reconstitution after alpha-beta-depleted transplantation in children. Via MiXCR, TCRdb re-called the PCR reads, giving one row per CDR3 protein. The sample records 200,000 to 250,000 distinct CDR3 sequences, around 25% being singletons. Source: PBMCs, taken before TCRalphabeta/CD19-depleted stem cell transplant. These receptors were taken from a girl aged 2-15 years with Fanconi anemia, due to receive a stem cell transplant. The CDR3 runs from the conserved cysteine through the conserved F or W. Each record gives: clone size, V gene, CDR3 length, D gene, J gene, CDR3 protein, CDR3 DNA. D genes are given only for firm matches. A clone size is listed for some rows: how often the clone was seen (once, few, many), or a class if it is expanded.

few	TRBV28	13	TRBD1	TRBJ2-7	CASMGTVTYEQYF	TGTGCCAGCATGGGGACAGTTACCTACGAGCAGTACTTC
many	TRBV12-3/TRBV12-4	15	TRBD1	TRBJ1-2	CASRRDRDGLYGYTF	TGTGCCAGCAGGAGGGACAGGGATGGCCTATATGGCTACACCTTC
NA	TRBV10-2	14	NA	TRBJ2-5	CASSEKSLGETQYF	TGCGCCAGCAGTGAGAAAAGTTTAGGGGAGACCCAGTACTTC
many	TRBV29-1	12	NA	TRBJ1-5	CSVQGWGQPQHF	TGCAGCGTACAGGGTTGGGGTCAGCCCCAGCATTTT
many	TRBV7-2	15	NA	TRBJ2-1	CASSLHPGAPNEQFF	TGTGCCAGCAGCTTACATCCGGGGGCCCCTAATGAGCAGTTCTTC
NA	TRBV6-2/TRBV6-3	17	NA	TRBJ2-6	CASSSPGLRSGANVLTF	TGTGCCAGCAGTTCACCGGGACTTCGCTCTGGGGCCAACGTCCTGACTTTC
many	TRBV20-1	16	TRBD2	TRBJ2-3	CSARWPSGGSTDTQYF	TGCAGTGCTAGATGGCCTAGCGGGGGTAGCACAGATACGCAGTATTTT
few	TRBV25-1	15	NA	TRBJ2-5	CASSVRGRFQETQYF	TGTGCCAGCAGCGTTAGGGGCAGATTCCAAGAGACCCAGTACTTC
NA	TRBV20-1	14	NA	TRBJ2-2	CSARPLINTGELFF	TGCAGTGCGAGGCCTCTCATCAACACCGGGGAGCTGTTTTTT
NA	TRBV5-1	16	TRBD2	TRBJ2-1	CASSLIGLAGGHEQFF	TGCGCCAGCAGCTTGATAGGTCTAGCGGGGGGTCATGAGCAGTTCTTC
NA	TRBV6-2/TRBV6-3	16	NA	TRBJ2-7	CASNRASPSRLYEQYF	TGTGCCAGCAACCGGGCTAGCCCCTCTCGACTCTACGAGCAGTACTTC
many	TRBV29-1	11	NA	TRBJ2-7	CSVEGDFEQYF	TGCAGCGTTGAAGGGGATTTCGAGCAGTACTTC
many	TRBV28	15	NA	TRBJ2-7	CASRIRTVPLYEQYF	TGTGCCAGCAGAATCAGGACAGTGCCTCTCTACGAGCAGTACTTC
many	TRBV20-1	16	TRBD2	TRBJ2-2	CSARYRGGGDTGELFF	TGCAGTGCTAGATACCGGGGGGGCGGCGACACCGGGGAGCTGTTTTTT
few	TRBV5-5	15	TRBD2	TRBJ2-7	CASSHSGVYPYEQYF	TGTGCCAGCAGTCACAGCGGGGTATATCCTTACGAGCAGTACTTC
many	TRBV20-1	13	TRBD1	TRBJ1-5	CSLTGQSNQPQHF	TGCAGTCTCACGGGACAGAGCAATCAGCCCCAGCATTTT
NA	TRBV20-1	13	TRBD1	TRBJ2-2	CSARDRRGGELFF	TGCAGTGCACGGGACAGGAGGGGCGGGGAGCTGTTTTTT
few	TRBV5-1	13	NA	TRBJ2-1	CASSTGTRLEQFF	TGCGCCAGCAGCACCGGCACCCGACTAGAGCAGTTCTTC
NA	TRBV29-1	14	NA	TRBJ2-1	CSVSGVMSYNEQFF	TGCAGCGTTTCGGGGGTGATGTCCTACAATGAGCAGTTCTTC
many	TRBV29-1	12	NA	TRBJ1-2	CSVGGEGKGYTF	TGCAGCGTTGGAGGGGAAGGGAAAGGCTACACCTTC